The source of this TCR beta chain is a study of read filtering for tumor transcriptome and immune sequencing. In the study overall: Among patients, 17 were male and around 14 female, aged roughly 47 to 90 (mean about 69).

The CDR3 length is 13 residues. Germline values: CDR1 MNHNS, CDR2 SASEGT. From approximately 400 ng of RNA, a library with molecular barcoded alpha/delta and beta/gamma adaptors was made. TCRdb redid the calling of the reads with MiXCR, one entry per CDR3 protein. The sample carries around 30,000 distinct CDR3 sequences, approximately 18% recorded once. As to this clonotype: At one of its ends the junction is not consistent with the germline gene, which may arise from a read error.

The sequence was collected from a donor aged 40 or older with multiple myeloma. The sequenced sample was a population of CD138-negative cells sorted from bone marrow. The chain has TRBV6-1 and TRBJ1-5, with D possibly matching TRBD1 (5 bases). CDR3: CASGESGVRPQHF. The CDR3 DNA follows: TGTGCCAGCGGTGAATCGGGGGTGAGGCCCCAGCATTTT.